This T cell receptor beta chain came from a study of pediatric ulcerative colitis. General study findings and limits: Clonal expansions reduced rectal repertoire diversity in acute severe colitis. A couple of rectal clonotypes were found only in ulcerative colitis patients, all of them. A couple of patients had blood samples with substantially reduced template counts.

CDR1 is SNHLY, CDR2 FYNNEI, per germline. V shed 5 bases, J shed 5 bases, and the junction held 4 bases outside the gene matches. The CDR3 is 14 residues long. Assay used: immunoSEQ multiplex PCR; TCRdb lists only in-frame clones, some missing. Of 15,000 or so clones listed, just under 90% are singletons. No immunosuppressive drugs were given to ulcerative colitis patients before diagnostic colonoscopy. A note on this clone: What it recognizes is unknown.

Sequencing was done on a sample of blood. The receptor comes from a boy aged 5-17 years with moderate ulcerative colitis. This sequence joins TRBV2 and TRBJ2-2, with 8 bases lining up with TRBD1. The CDR3: CASSNDRGTGELFF. The CDR3 nucleotides read TGTGCCAGCAGTAACGACAGGGGAACCGGGGAGCTGTTTTTT.